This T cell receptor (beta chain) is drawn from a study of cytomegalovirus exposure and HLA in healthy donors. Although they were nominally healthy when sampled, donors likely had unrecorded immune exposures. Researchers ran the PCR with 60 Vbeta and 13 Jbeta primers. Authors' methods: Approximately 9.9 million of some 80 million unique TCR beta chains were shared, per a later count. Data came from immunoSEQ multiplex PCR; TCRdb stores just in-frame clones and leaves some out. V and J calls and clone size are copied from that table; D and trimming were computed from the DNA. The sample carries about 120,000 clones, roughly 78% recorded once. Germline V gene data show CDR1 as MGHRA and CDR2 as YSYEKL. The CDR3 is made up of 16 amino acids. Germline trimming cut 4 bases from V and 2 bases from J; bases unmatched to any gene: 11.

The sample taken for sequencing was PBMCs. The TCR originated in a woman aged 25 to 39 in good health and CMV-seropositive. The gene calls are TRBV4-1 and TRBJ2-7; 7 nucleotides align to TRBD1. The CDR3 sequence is CASSRDQRQGAYEQYF. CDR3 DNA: TGCGCCAGCAGCCGAGATCAGCGACAGGGCGCCTACGAGCAGTACTTC.